Following are 21 T cell receptor beta chains from one sample sequenced in a study of control samples from healthy donors and cancer patients. Assay used: immunoSEQ multiplex PCR; TCRdb lists only in-frame clones, some missing. The table has tens of thousands of clones, about 94% seen once; the top ten hold 20% to 30%. The source material was blood. The receptors stem from a man aged 60 to 69 in good health.

The chain couples TRBV7-2 to TRBJ2-3; D is possibly TRBD1 (6 bases). The CDR3 runs to 16 residues. The V end was cut by 5 bases, the J end by 6 bases, with 21 bases between. Germline CDR1 SGHTA, CDR2 FQGNSA. CDR3 DNA: TGTGCCAGCAGCATACTGACCCTAAGGGGGAGTGATACGCAGTATTTT. This translates into CASSILTLRGSDTQYF. The full variable domain, completed using reference TRBV7-2 and TRBJ2-3, is GAGVSQSPSNKVTEKGKDVELRCDPISGHTALYWYRQSLGQGLEFLIYFQGNSAPDKSGLPSDRFSAERTGGSVSTLTIQRTQQEDSAVYLCASSILTLRGSDTQYFGPGTRLTVL.

V is TRBV7-3 and J is TRBJ1-6; weak D call: TRBD1 (6 bases). The V and J ends lost 6 bases and 9 bases respectively, with 15 bases between them. CDR3 length: 14 amino acids. Germline lookup yields CDR1 SGHTA and CDR2 FQGTGA. CDR3 in DNA: TGTGCCAGCAGAGATACAGGGAAGGCTTCACCCCTCCACTTT. Residues: CASRDTGKASPLHF.

V usage is TRBV6-1 and J usage is TRBJ2-1; a weak D match, TRBD2 (5 bases). The V end lost 1 base, the J end lost 12 bases, and 13 bases lay between the germline ends. Germline values: CDR1 MNHNS, CDR2 SASEGT. This CDR3 is built from 13 residues. The CDR3 coding sequence is TGTGCCAGCAGTGAAGGAGGGCTTCCGGGGCAGTTCTTC. This sequence encodes CASSEGGLPGQFF.

This sequence joins TRBV27 and TRBJ2-5, with D possibly being TRBD1 or TRBD2 (5 bases each). V was pared by 1 base and J by 1 base, with 7 bases between. The CDR3 contains 14 residues. Germline V gene data show CDR1 as MNHEY and CDR2 as SMNVEV (reference sequence). The CDR3 sequence: CASSLFGTQETQYF. DNA of the CDR3: TGTGCCAGCAGTTTATTTGGGACCCAAGAGACCCAGTACTTC.

V and J are TRBV7-3 and TRBJ1-1; D not certain. CDR3 length: 14 amino acids. CDR1 is SGHTA, CDR2 FQGTGA, per germline. V gave up 1 base and J gave up 3 bases, with 9 bases separating them. The DNA for the CDR3 is TGTGCCAGCAGCTTAAATGTTGAGGACACTGAAGCTTTCTTT. The encoded protein is CASSLNVEDTEAFF.

Here the CDR3 reads CASSLVTGVGYEQYF. Here the CDR3 DNA reads TGTGCCAGCAGCTTAGTTACGGGAGTAGGGTACGAGCAGTACTTC. The V call is TRBV7-2, the J call TRBJ2-7; TRBD2 might be the D (6 bases). Trimming removed 1 base at V and 4 bases at J, with 14 bases between. This CDR3 spans 15 amino acids. Germline assignment: CDR1 SGHTA and CDR2 FQGNSA. Together with reference TRBV7-2 and TRBJ2-7, the CDR3 gives the full variable domain: GAGVSQSPSNKVTEKGKDVELRCDPISGHTALYWYRQSLGQGLEFLIYFQGNSAPDKSGLPSDRFSAERTGGSVSTLTIQRTQQEDSAVYLCASSLVTGVGYEQYFGPGTRLTVT.

This CDR3 is CASSGTVSNQPQHF. In nucleotides, the CDR3 is TGTGCCAGCAGTGGGACAGTTAGCAATCAGCCCCAGCATTTT. The V call is TRBV28, the J call TRBJ1-5; 7 bases map to TRBD1. Germline trimming cut 5 bases from V and 0 bases from J; bases unmatched to any gene: 1. Germline lookup yields CDR1 MDHEN and CDR2 SYDVKM. This CDR3 is built from 14 residues.

This clone showed up just once. The gene calls are TRBV25-1 and TRBJ2-3; no reliable D call. This CDR3 is built from 12 residues. Germline V gene lookup returns CDR1 MGHDK and CDR2 SYGVNS. V was pared by 6 bases and J by 1 base, with 5 bases between. CDR3 region: CASRGGTDTQYF. CDR3 DNA: TGTGCCAGCAGAGGCGGCACAGATACGCAGTATTTT.

The chain carries TRBV19 and TRBJ2-6; 8 nucleotides align to TRBD1. CDR1 is LNHDA and CDR2 is SQIVND in the germline V gene (reference sequence). With 5 bases clipped from V and 2 bases from J, the junction kept 5 bases outside the gene matches. CDR3 length: 16 amino acids. DNA of the CDR3: TGTGCCAGTAGTCTTGGACAGGGTACTGGGGCCAACGTCCTGACTTTC. It yields the protein CASSLGQGTGANVLTF.

The chain employs TRBV9 and TRBJ1-2; 9 nucleotides align to TRBD1. The germline V gene encodes CDR1 SGDLS and CDR2 YYNGEE. V shed 0 bases, J shed 11 bases, and the junction held 11 bases outside the gene matches. This CDR3 spans 15 amino acids. The CDR3 nucleotides are TGTGCCAGCAGCGTAGGAATTGGACAGGGGTATATTTACACCTTC. As protein: CASSVGIGQGYIYTF.

The chain is built from TRBV12-5 and TRBJ1-6; D is unclear. Germline assignment: CDR1 LGHNT and CDR2 FRNRAP. The V end was cut by 7 bases, the J end by 8 bases, with 9 bases between. The CDR3 covers 12 residues. The CDR3 DNA follows: TGTGCTAGTGCCCAGCCTGATTCACCCCTCCACTTT. Its translation is CASAQPDSPLHF.

V usage is TRBV10-1 and J usage is TRBJ2-1; 11 positions agree with TRBD2. Per germline, CDR1 WNHNN and CDR2 SYGVQD (reference sequence). This CDR3 is 16 amino acids long. After removal of 5 bases from V and 5 bases from J, the junction contained 8 bases not matched to a gene. The CDR3 nucleotides read TGCGCCAGCAGTACCGGGACTAGCGGTACCAACAATGAGCAGTTCTTC. Translation gives CASSTGTSGTNNEQFF.

DNA for the CDR3: TGTGCCAGCAGCGCAACCCCGTCGGAGAAACTGTTTTTT. Translated, it gives CASSATPSEKLFF. V usage is TRBV9 and J usage is TRBJ1-4, with no clear D. V was shortened by 3 bases and J by 11 bases, with 14 bases between the two germline ends. The length of the CDR3 is 13 residues. Germline CDR1 reads SGDLS; CDR2 reads YYNGEE.

This rearrangement joins TRBV9 to TRBJ2-1; a possible D gene is TRBD1 (6 bases). Trimming removed 0 bases from V and 9 bases from J, with 10 bases in between. Germline-derived CDR1 and CDR2 are SGDLS and YYNGEE. The CDR3 spans 13 residues. The CDR3 is CASSVVGAGEQFF. The CDR3 coding sequence is TGTGCCAGCAGCGTAGTGGGGGCTGGTGAGCAGTTCTTC. Drawing the rest from reference TRBV9 and TRBJ2-1, the complete variable domain is DSGVTQTPKHLITATGQRVTLRCSPRSGDLSVYWYQQSLDQGLQFLIQYYNGEERAKGNILERFSAQQFPDLHSELNLSSLELGDSALYFCASSVVGAGEQFFGPGTRLTVL.

V usage is TRBV3-1 (or the pseudogene TRBV3-2) and J usage is TRBJ1-4; D is unclear. V was clipped by 2 bases and J by 8 bases, with 18 bases between them. CDR1 and CDR2 (germline): LGHDT, YNNKEL (reference sequence). The CDR3 runs 16 residues. In DNA form, the CDR3 reads TGTGCCAGCAGCCAACCCCGGGGAGGGCCCCGAGAAAAACTGTTTTTT. Protein sequence: CASSQPRGGPREKLFF.

This chain joins TRBV5-8 and TRBJ2-1; 7 bases map to TRBD1. Germline V gives CDR1 SGHTS, CDR2 YDEGEE. J gave up 0 bases and V 0 bases, and 6 bases lay outside the gene matches. The CDR3 sequence is 17 residues long. CDR3 sequence (DNA): TGTGCCAGCAGCTTGGCCCTGACAGGGCCCTCCTACAATGAGCAGTTCTTC. Its protein is CASSLALTGPSYNEQFF.

The CDR3 DNA is TGTGCCAGCTCACCCTGGACAGGGGACACAGATACGCAGTATTTT. This gives the protein CASSPWTGDTDTQYF. The chain combines TRBV18 with TRBJ2-3; 9 nucleotides line up with TRBD1. V shed 3 bases and J 2 bases; nucleotides not matched to a gene: 3. Germline CDR1 is KGHSH and CDR2 is LQKENI. The CDR3 sequence is 15 residues long.

This chain links TRBV5-1 with TRBJ2-5; TRBD2 is a possible D gene (5 bases). Trimming stripped 5 bases from V and 5 bases from J, with 10 bases between. CDR3 length equals 12 residues. The germline gives CDR1 SGHRS, CDR2 YFSETQ. The CDR3 reads CASRLVAETQYF. In nucleotides, the CDR3 is TGCGCCAGCAGACTGGTAGCGGAGACCCAGTACTTC.

The rearrangement links TRBV2 to TRBJ2-7; D perhaps matches TRBD1 (7 bases). V dropped 5 bases and J dropped 4 bases, with 18 bases sitting between them. This CDR3 contains 15 residues. The V gene's germline CDR1 is SNHLY and CDR2 FYNNEI. The CDR3 DNA sequence: TGTGCCAGCAGTACCTCAGGGGGGAGCGGTTACGAGCAGTACTTC. Protein sequence: CASSTSGGSGYEQYF. Complete variable domain (other parts from reference TRBV2 and TRBJ2-7): EPEVTQTPSHQVTQMGQEVILRCVPISNHLYFYWYRQILGQKVEFLVSFYNNEISEKSEIFDDQFSVERPDGSNFTLKIRSTKLEDSAMYFCASSTSGGSGYEQYFGPGTRLTVT.

DNA for the CDR3: TGTGCCTCCCCCTTAGAGGACAGGGCCGATTCTGGAAACACCATATATTTT. This codes for CASPLEDRADSGNTIYF. The chain couples TRBV30 to TRBJ1-3; 8 bases agree with TRBD1. After removal of 7 bases from V and 1 base from J, the junction contained 15 bases not matched to a gene. This CDR3 contains 17 residues. Germline assignment: CDR1 GTSNPN and CDR2 SVGIG (reference sequence).

The rearrangement uses TRBV24-1 and TRBJ2-1, with 7 bases fitting TRBD2. V lost 0 bases and J lost 0; bases outside the gene matches: 7. The CDR3 covers 18 residues. Germline lookup yields CDR1 KGHDR and CDR2 SFDVKD. CDR3 loop: CATSDLRSGASSYNEQFF. DNA for the CDR3: TGTGCCACCAGTGATTTGAGAAGCGGGGCAAGCTCCTACAATGAGCAGTTCTTC.